Shown below are 18 T cell receptor beta chains from a single sample sequenced in a study of blood T cell repertoires in COVID-19. The protocol was immunoSEQ multiplex PCR, while the TCRdb copy is restricted to in-frame clones and leaves out a portion. The table lists about 300,000 clones, more than 75% of them singletons. The sequencing sample was made of peripheral blood. Every receptor here comes from a man between 65 and 80 years old with acute or convalescent COVID-19.

V is TRBV7-3 and J is TRBJ2-3, with TRBD2 as a possible D gene (6 bases). Germline-derived CDR1 and CDR2 are SGHTA and FQGTGA. The CDR3 is made up of 15 amino acids. Trimming left V 5 bases short and J 1 base short, with 13 bases between. This chain's CDR3 is CASSARGFRTDTQYF. CDR3 bases: TGTGCCAGCAGCGCCCGGGGGTTCCGCACAGATACGCAGTATTTT.

The chain combines TRBV6-5 with TRBJ1-5; the D is unclear. Trimming shortened V by 6 bases and J by 2 bases, and 11 bases separated the two germline ends. The CDR3 spans 14 residues. From germline, CDR1 is MNHEY and CDR2 SVGAGI. Here the CDR3 reads CASSTLIGNQPQHF. The CDR3 nucleotides are TGTGCCAGCAGCACTCTGATCGGCAATCAGCCCCAGCATTTT.

The J gene is TRBJ2-5, the V gene TRBV30; D might be TRBD1 (6 bases). The V end lost 0 bases, the J end lost 3 bases, and 8 bases lay between the germline ends. Germline lookup yields CDR1 GTSNPN and CDR2 SVGIG (reference sequence). This CDR3 contains 13 residues. Written as DNA, the CDR3 is TGTGCCTGGAGTGTGGGGGCTAAAGAGACCCAGTACTTC. It yields the protein CAWSVGAKETQYF.

The chain employs TRBV4-1 and TRBJ1-2; TRBD1 matches at 8 bases. The CDR3 is 15 amino acids. Losses at the gene ends were 3 bases for V and 8 bases for J; bases not matched to a gene: 11. Looked up from germline, CDR1 is MGHRA and CDR2 is YSYEKL. The CDR3 here is CASSHQGQGVRGYTF. Written as DNA, the CDR3 is TGCGCCAGCAGCCACCAAGGACAGGGTGTTCGAGGCTACACCTTC.

V usage is TRBV6-2 or TRBV6-3 and J usage is TRBJ2-1; possibly TRBD2 for D (5 bases). V gave up 5 bases and J gave up 3 bases, with 14 bases separating them. The CDR3 covers 15 residues. Germline V gene data show CDR1 as MNHEY and CDR2 as SVGEGT. CDR3 protein: CASSPSGGRYNEQFF. In nucleotides, the CDR3 is TGTGCCAGCAGTCCGAGCGGAGGACGCTACAATGAGCAGTTCTTC.

V gene TRBV7-2 combines with J gene TRBJ2-7, with a tentative D call TRBD1 (6 bases). The CDR3 consists of 13 residues. The germline V and J ends were trimmed by 5 bases and 4 bases, with 12 bases remaining between them. The germline V gene has CDR1 SGHTA and CDR2 FQGNSA. The CDR3, as DNA: TGTGCCAGCAGCCTCTTACAGGGTTACGAGCAGTACTTC. Its translation: CASSLLQGYEQYF.

The chain recombines TRBV5-4 with TRBJ1-1; maybe TRBD1 (6 bases). V was shortened by 4 bases and J by 1 base, with 17 bases between the two germline ends. Germline loops: CDR1 SGHNT, CDR2 YYREEE (reference sequence). This CDR3 has 16 amino acids. The CDR3 region is CASSLKGGAQNTEAFF. CDR3 DNA sequence: TGTGCCAGCAGCCTTAAGGGGGGGGCTCAGAACACTGAAGCTTTCTTT.

This clone was recorded a few times. The CDR3 spells CASSLGSWAGNEKLFF. CDR3 in DNA: TGTGCCAGCAGCTTAGGATCTTGGGCTGGGAATGAAAAACTGTTTTTT. The V call is TRBV7-8, the J call TRBJ1-4; the D is unclear. This CDR3 spans 16 amino acids. V lost 1 base and J 5 bases, leaving 14 bases between the germline ends. Germline-derived CDR1 and CDR2 are SGHVS and FQNEAQ.

The gene calls are TRBV18 and TRBJ1-2; 7 nucleotides agree with TRBD1. The germline gives CDR1 KGHSH, CDR2 LQKENI. Losses at the gene ends were 2 bases for V and 5 bases for J; bases not matched to a gene: 8. This CDR3 comprises 15 residues. CDR3 loop: CASSPTRDSSYGYTF. DNA of the CDR3: TGTGCCAGCTCACCAACCCGGGACAGTTCATATGGCTACACCTTC.

The V and J genes are TRBV20-1 and TRBJ1-5; D is perhaps TRBD1 (6 bases). There are 16 residues in the CDR3. CDR1 and CDR2 from the germline V gene are DFQATT and SNEGSKA (reference sequence). Trimming took off 3 bases at V and 2 bases at J, with 17 bases between the two ends. CDR3 sequence: CSASRGGAQGNQPQHF. DNA of the CDR3: TGCAGTGCTAGTCGTGGGGGGGCGCAGGGCAATCAGCCCCAGCATTTT.

This clone was seen only a few times. This rearrangement joins TRBV5-1 to TRBJ2-2, with 10 bases matching TRBD2. J was trimmed by 6 bases and V by 2 bases; bases with no gene match: 4. The CDR3 spans 15 residues. Per the germline V gene, CDR1 is SGHRS and CDR2 is YFSETQ. The CDR3 protein is CASSFLAGDAGELFF. The CDR3 DNA is TGCGCCAGCAGCTTCCTAGCGGGAGATGCCGGGGAGCTGTTTTTT.

J is TRBJ2-1 and V is TRBV5-8, with 8 bases identical to TRBD1. V lost 3 bases and J lost 1; bases outside the gene matches: 6. From germline, CDR1 is SGHTS and CDR2 YDEGEE. The CDR3 runs 16 residues. This chain's CDR3 is CASSSTGGGSYNEQFF. DNA of the CDR3: TGTGCCAGCAGCTCAACAGGGGGAGGATCCTACAATGAGCAGTTCTTC.

This sequence joins TRBV6-2 or TRBV6-3 and TRBJ1-2; D unclear. The CDR3 loop spans 14 amino acids. Between the trimmed V and J ends, which lost 0 bases and 7 bases, there was a span of 12 bases. CDR1 is MNHEY and CDR2 is SVGEGT in the germline V gene. The CDR3 spells CASSYSSEGGGYTF. The DNA of the CDR3 is TGTGCCAGCAGTTACTCGTCGGAGGGTGGTGGCTACACCTTC.

The chain recombines TRBV6-5 with TRBJ1-2, with a possible D match to TRBD1 (6 bases). CDR3 length equals 14 residues. Trimming shortened V by 2 bases and J by 7 bases, and 14 bases separated the two germline ends. Germline loops: CDR1 MNHEY, CDR2 SVGAGI. CDR3 nucleotide sequence: TGTGCCAGCAGTTACCAGGGGTTGGCCCCTGGCTACACCTTC. The encoded protein is CASSYQGLAPGYTF.

The V and J genes are TRBV30 and TRBJ1-2; perhaps TRBD1 as D (6 bases). CDR3 size: 14 residues. CDR1 is GTSNPN, CDR2 SVGIG, per germline (reference sequence). Trimming removed 2 bases at V and 7 bases at J, with 17 bases between. As DNA, the CDR3 is TGTGCCTGGAGTAGTGCAGGGACAACCTCTGGCTACACCTTC. Protein product: CAWSSAGTTSGYTF.

This rearrangement joins TRBV27 to TRBJ2-2; 8 nucleotides agree with TRBD2. The CDR3 contains 15 residues. V was clipped by 3 bases and J by 6 bases; unmatched bases: 6. Germline V CDR1 and CDR2: MNHEY, SMNVEV (reference sequence). CDR3 amino acids: CASSFGGGWAGELFF. The CDR3 DNA is TGTGCCAGCAGTTTCGGGGGGGGATGGGCCGGGGAGCTGTTTTTT.

This chain joins TRBV6-2 or TRBV6-3 and TRBJ2-1; D might be TRBD1 (5 bases). Germline lookup yields CDR1 MNHEY and CDR2 SVGEGT. Trimming cost V 2 bases and J 9 bases, with 11 bases left between them. The CDR3 length is 13 residues. CDR3: CASSYTGHGEQFF. The DNA of the CDR3 is TGTGCCAGCAGTTACACAGGCCACGGTGAGCAGTTCTTC.

The table lists this clone with a few counts. The genes are TRBV7-9 and TRBJ2-3; 13 bases line up with TRBD2. In germline, CDR1 is SEHNR, CDR2 FQNEAQ (reference sequence). The junction had 15 bases not matched to a gene; V was cut back by 5 bases and J by 1 base. The CDR3 is 20 amino acids. The CDR3 nucleotides read TGTGCCAGCAGCAAGAACAGGGGGACGGGACTAGCGGGGCGCACAGATACGCAGTATTTT. This translates into CASSKNRGTGLAGRTDTQYF.